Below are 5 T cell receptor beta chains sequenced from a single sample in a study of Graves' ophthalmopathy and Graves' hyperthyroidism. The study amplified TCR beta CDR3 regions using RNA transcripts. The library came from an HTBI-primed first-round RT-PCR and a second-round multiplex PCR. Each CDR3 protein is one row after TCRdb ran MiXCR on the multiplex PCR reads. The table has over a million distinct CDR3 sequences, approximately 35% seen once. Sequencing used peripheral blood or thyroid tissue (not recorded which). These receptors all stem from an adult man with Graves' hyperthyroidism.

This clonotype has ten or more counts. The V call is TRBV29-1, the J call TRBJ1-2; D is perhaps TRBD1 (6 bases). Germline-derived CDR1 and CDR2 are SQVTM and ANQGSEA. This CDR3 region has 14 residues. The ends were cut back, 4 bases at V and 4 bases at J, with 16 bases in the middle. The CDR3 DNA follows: TGCAGCGTTGCAAAGGAGGCAGGGGCCTATGGCTACACCTTC. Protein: CSVAKEAGAYGYTF.

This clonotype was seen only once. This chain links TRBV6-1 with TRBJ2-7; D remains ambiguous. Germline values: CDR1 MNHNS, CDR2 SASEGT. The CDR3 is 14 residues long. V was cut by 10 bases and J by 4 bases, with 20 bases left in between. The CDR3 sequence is CATGMDAGEYEQYF. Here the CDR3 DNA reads TGTGCCACCGGTATGGACGCCGGCGAGTACGAGCAGTACTTC.

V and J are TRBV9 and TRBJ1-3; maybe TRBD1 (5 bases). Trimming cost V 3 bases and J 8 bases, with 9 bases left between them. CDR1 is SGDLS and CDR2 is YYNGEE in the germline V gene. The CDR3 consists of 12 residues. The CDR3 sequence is CASSGGSHTIYF. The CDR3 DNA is TGTGCCAGCAGCGGGGGGTCTCACACCATATATTTT.

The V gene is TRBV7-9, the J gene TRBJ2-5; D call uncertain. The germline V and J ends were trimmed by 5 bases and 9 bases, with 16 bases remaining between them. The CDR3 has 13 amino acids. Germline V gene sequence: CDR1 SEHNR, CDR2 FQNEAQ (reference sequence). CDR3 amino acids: CASSETSAQPQYF. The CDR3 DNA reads TGTGCCAGCAGCGAGACGAGTGCGCAGCCCCAGTACTTC.

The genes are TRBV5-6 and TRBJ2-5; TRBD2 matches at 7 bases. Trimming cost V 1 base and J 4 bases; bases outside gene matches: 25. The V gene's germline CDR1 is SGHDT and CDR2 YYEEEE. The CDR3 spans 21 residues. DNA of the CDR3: TGTGCCAGCAGCTTGAACTACGGTAGTACGGGGGGTTGGGGTAATGGAGAGACCCAGTACTTC. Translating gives CASSLNYGSTGGWGNGETQYF.